Following are 25 T cell receptor beta chains from one sample sequenced in a study of shared T cell receptors in the human thymus. Repertoires were generated with immunoSEQ multiplex PCR, while TCRdb's copy carries only in-frame clones and drops some. The table includes about 500,000 clones, about 80% detected once. The data were also submitted as part of a second study, on human thymus T cells.

The specimen was thymocytes. These receptors all stem from a boy in the first two years of life with a congenital heart defect.

On this clone: One junction end disagrees with the germline gene, perhaps due to a read error. This rearrangement joins TRBV6-5 to TRBJ2-2, with a weak D call TRBD1 (5 bases). The CDR3 is made up of 15 amino acids. The V gene's germline CDR1 is MNHEY and CDR2 SVGAGI. CDR3 bases: TGTGCCAGCAGACCTGGACAAATGAACCCCGGGGAGCTGTTTTTT. Its protein is CASRPGQMNPGELFF.

The chain combines TRBV7-2 with TRBJ2-1, with TRBD2 matching over 7 bases. The CDR3 loop spans 13 amino acids. The ends lost 3 bases at V and 8 bases at J; junction bases unmatched: 4. Germline V gene data show CDR1 as SGHTA and CDR2 as FQGNSA. The CDR3, as DNA: TGTGCCAGCAGCTTTTTGACTAGCCATGAGCAGTTCTTC. Translated, it gives CASSFLTSHEQFF. The full variable domain, completed using reference TRBV7-2 and TRBJ2-1, is GAGVSQSPSNKVTEKGKDVELRCDPISGHTALYWYRQSLGQGLEFLIYFQGNSAPDKSGLPSDRFSAERTGGSVSTLTIQRTQQEDSAVYLCASSFLTSHEQFFGPGTRLTVL.

The CDR3 DNA is TGCGCCAGCAGTTCCGGGACTAGCGTAGCGAACACCGGGGAGCTGTTTTTT. Translation gives CASSSGTSVANTGELFF. V is TRBV10-1 and J is TRBJ2-2; 10 nucleotides line up with TRBD2. CDR1 is WNHNN and CDR2 is SYGVQD in the germline V gene (reference sequence). The CDR3 covers 17 residues. After removal of 5 bases from V and 0 bases from J, the junction contained 6 bases not matched to a gene.

This chain connects TRBV7-9 to TRBJ2-1; the match to TRBD2 covers 8 bases. This CDR3 region has 14 residues. Germline trimming cut 5 bases from V and 15 bases from J; bases unmatched to any gene: 15. Looked up from germline, CDR1 is SEHNR and CDR2 is FQNEAQ (reference sequence). The CDR3 DNA reads TGTGCCAGCAGCACAGAAGATCCGGGAGGGTGCATGTTCTTC. Encoded protein: CASSTEDPGGCMFF.

The J gene is TRBJ2-7, the V gene TRBV6-6; D is unclear. The V end lost 5 bases, the J end lost 5 bases, and 16 bases lay between the germline ends. The length of the CDR3 is 14 residues. Germline V gene sequence: CDR1 MNHNY, CDR2 SVGAGI (reference sequence). The CDR3 region is CASSPSEIYHEQYF. Here the CDR3 DNA reads TGTGCCAGCAGTCCGAGCGAAATCTACCACGAGCAGTACTTC.

The rearrangement links TRBV27 to TRBJ2-1; 7 bases align to TRBD2. Germline CDR1 and CDR2: MNHEY and SMNVEV (reference sequence). V dropped 5 bases and J dropped 12; count of bases not matched to a gene: 4. The CDR3 runs to 11 residues. The CDR3 reads CASSTGLGQFF. The DNA of the CDR3 is TGTGCCAGCAGTACTGGACTAGGGCAGTTCTTC.

Here the CDR3 reads CASSLATSYEQYF. In DNA form, the CDR3 reads TGCGCCAGCAGCTTAGCTACTAGCTACGAGCAGTACTTC. The chain combines TRBV4-1 with TRBJ2-7, with a weak D call TRBD2 (5 bases). Germline V CDR1 and CDR2: MGHRA, YSYEKL. V was pared by 5 bases and J by 3 bases, with 11 bases between. This CDR3 comprises 13 residues.

This chain links TRBV28 with TRBJ2-7, with 7 nucleotides matching TRBD1. There are 16 residues in the CDR3. V dropped 0 bases and J dropped 3; count of bases not matched to a gene: 8. Germline CDR1 MDHEN, CDR2 SYDVKM. Here the CDR3 reads CASSLWKGANRYEQYF. CDR3 bases: TGTGCCAGCAGTTTATGGAAGGGGGCTAACCGCTACGAGCAGTACTTC.

The chain recombines TRBV6-5 with TRBJ2-2, with 7 bases lining up with TRBD2. V shed 5 bases and J 7 bases; nucleotides not matched to a gene: 4. Germline V lookup: CDR1 MNHEY, CDR2 SVGAGI. The CDR3 spans 13 residues. This chain's CDR3 is CASSRSGGGELFF. The CDR3 DNA is TGTGCCAGCAGTCGATCGGGGGGCGGGGAGCTGTTTTTT.

This clone was recorded only once. The chain couples TRBV5-1 to TRBJ2-5; 7 bases line up with TRBD2. The CDR3 spans 18 residues. After removal of 1 base from V and 4 bases from J, the junction contained 16 bases not matched to a gene. From germline, CDR1 is SGHRS and CDR2 YFSETQ. The CDR3 DNA reads TGCGCCAGCAGCTTGCGACGAATTTTTCGGGAGGCGGGAGAGACCCAGTACTTC. It translates to CASSLRRIFREAGETQYF.

This chain uses TRBV30 with TRBJ2-7; TRBD2 aligns across 7 bases. With V trimmed by 3 bases and J by 0 bases, 8 bases remained unmatched. Per the germline V gene, CDR1 is GTSNPN and CDR2 is SVGIG (reference sequence). This CDR3 is built from 15 residues. CDR3 residues: CAWSVTSVSSYEQYF. The CDR3 DNA reads TGTGCCTGGAGCGTTACTAGCGTGAGCTCCTACGAGCAGTACTTC. The full variable domain, in which reference TRBV30 and TRBJ2-7 provide the parts outside the CDR3, is SQTIHQWPATLVQPVGSPLSLECTVEGTSNPNLYWYRQAAGRGLQLLFYSVGIGQISSEVPQNLSASRPQDRQFILSSKKLLLSDSGFYLCAWSVTSVSSYEQYFGPGTRLTVT.

This clone was picked up one time. This chain links TRBV29-1 with TRBJ1-2, with D tentatively TRBD1 (6 bases). The CDR3 runs 13 residues. Looked up from germline, CDR1 is SQVTM and CDR2 is ANQGSEA. The V gene lost 8 bases and the J gene lost 6 bases, with 19 bases spanning the gap. For the CDR3, the DNA is TGCAGCACAAGGGGGAGCTTGGAGAATGGCTACACCTTC. This translates into CSTRGSLENGYTF.

The V call is TRBV6-1, the J call TRBJ2-1; D is perhaps TRBD1 (6 bases). Trimming took off 4 bases at V and 6 bases at J, with 7 bases between the two ends. The CDR3 contains 12 residues. The V gene's germline CDR1 is MNHNS and CDR2 SASEGT. CDR3 loop: CASSVQGNEQFF. In DNA form, the CDR3 reads TGTGCCAGCAGTGTACAGGGCAATGAGCAGTTCTTC.

The chain carries TRBV28 and TRBJ2-7; D is ambiguous. Germline CDR1 MDHEN, CDR2 SYDVKM. Trimming shortened V by 1 base and J by 0 bases, and 10 bases separated the two germline ends. This CDR3 has 15 amino acids. CDR3 in DNA: TGTGCCAGCAGTTTATCCCTCAGAAGCTCCTACGAGCAGTACTTC. It translates to CASSLSLRSSYEQYF.

The chain combines TRBV5-1 with TRBJ1-1, with a tentative D call TRBD1 (6 bases). Per germline, CDR1 SGHRS and CDR2 YFSETQ. Trimming shortened V by 0 bases and J by 5 bases, and 14 bases separated the two germline ends. The CDR3 loop spans 15 amino acids. Here the CDR3 reads CASSLAAGEGTEAFF. In nucleotides, the CDR3 is TGCGCCAGCAGCTTGGCAGCAGGGGAAGGTACTGAAGCTTTCTTT.

The DNA of the CDR3 is TGCGCCAGCAGCCACCCACCGGGACAGGGCAGGTATTTT. This codes for CASSHPPGQGRYF. The chain links TRBV4-3 to TRBJ2-3; TRBD1 matches 9 bases. The length of the CDR3 is 13 residues. Trimming cost V 3 bases and J 14 bases; bases outside gene matches: 9. Germline V gene sequence: CDR1 LGHNA, CDR2 YSLEER.

The chain joins TRBV7-9 to TRBJ2-7; D gene uncertain. The CDR3 length is 16 residues. Germline CDR1 is SEHNR and CDR2 is FQNEAQ (reference sequence). V was shortened by 2 bases and J by 3 bases, with 17 bases between the two germline ends. CDR3 residues: CASSLLPPPGDYEQYF. The CDR3 DNA sequence: TGTGCCAGCAGCTTACTCCCACCCCCCGGTGACTACGAGCAGTACTTC.

The chain has TRBV27 and TRBJ2-7; TRBD2 agrees at 8 bases. V shed 6 bases, J shed 0 bases, and the junction held 7 bases outside the gene matches. CDR3 length: 15 residues. Germline loops: CDR1 MNHEY, CDR2 SMNVEV (reference sequence). DNA of the CDR3: TGTGCCAGCAGCCCCACTAGCGGCAGCTCCTACGAGCAGTACTTC. As protein: CASSPTSGSSYEQYF.

The chain carries TRBV5-4 and TRBJ2-4; 9 positions match TRBD1. V lost 4 bases and J lost 7; bases outside the gene matches: 6. This CDR3 comprises 14 residues. CDR1 and CDR2 from the germline V gene are SGHNT and YYREEE (reference sequence). The CDR3: CASSSRDRVNIQYF. In nucleotides, the CDR3 is TGTGCCAGCAGCAGCCGGGACAGGGTTAACATTCAGTACTTC.

V gene TRBV5-5 combines with J gene TRBJ1-1, with 8 nucleotides matching TRBD1. The ends lost 2 bases at V and 1 base at J; junction bases unmatched: 10. Germline V lookup: CDR1 SGHKS, CDR2 YYEKEE (reference sequence). CDR3 length equals 17 residues. The CDR3, as DNA: TGTGCCAGCAGCTTCGATGACAGGGGCGATGGGAACACTGAAGCTTTCTTT. This translates into CASSFDDRGDGNTEAFF.

This clone appeared a single time. The rearrangement links TRBV4-1 to TRBJ2-4; the match to TRBD1 covers 8 bases. This CDR3 comprises 15 residues. CDR1 and CDR2 (germline): MGHRA, YSYEKL. Unmatched junction bases numbered 9, after V lost 5 bases and J lost 6 bases. DNA for the CDR3: TGCGCCAGCAGCATGGGACAGGCGCCGGGAAACATTCAGTACTTC. It encodes CASSMGQAPGNIQYF.

V is TRBV27 and J is TRBJ2-7, with 8 bases that match TRBD2. CDR1 is MNHEY and CDR2 is SMNVEV in the germline V gene (reference sequence). The length of the CDR3 is 15 residues. V gave up 5 bases and J gave up 7 bases; unmatched junction bases: 13. The CDR3 sequence: CASSRSEREIGEQYF. CDR3 bases: TGTGCCAGCAGTAGATCGGAGCGGGAGATCGGGGAGCAGTACTTC.

This clone was counted a single time. The chain recombines TRBV4-3 with TRBJ2-7; 10 bases agree with TRBD1. This CDR3 region has 17 residues. V lost 0 bases and J lost 2; bases outside the gene matches: 7. Germline lookup yields CDR1 LGHNA and CDR2 YSLEER. As DNA, the CDR3 is TGCGCCAGCAGCCAAGACCCACGGGACAGGGGCACCTACGAGCAGTACTTC. This translates into CASSQDPRDRGTYEQYF.

This chain joins TRBV27 and TRBJ2-7; D perhaps matches TRBD1 (7 bases). Trimming stripped 5 bases from V and 5 bases from J, with 16 bases between. Germline V gene data show CDR1 as MNHEY and CDR2 as SMNVEV (reference sequence). The CDR3 covers 14 residues. This CDR3 is CASSQGGLWDEQYF. In DNA form, the CDR3 reads TGTGCCAGCAGTCAGGGGGGACTTTGGGACGAGCAGTACTTC.

The chain carries TRBV11-3 and TRBJ1-1; 11 nucleotides align to TRBD1. This CDR3 has 17 residues. Germline CDR1 reads SGHNT; CDR2 reads YENEEA. Trimming at V came to 4 bases and at J to 1 base, leaving 8 bases not matched to a gene. DNA for the CDR3: TGTGCCAGCAGCTCCGGGCGGGGGACAGGGGGGAACACTGAAGCTTTCTTT. It yields the protein CASSSGRGTGGNTEAFF.